The entry below gives a single T cell receptor (beta chain) sequence along with its context. No antigen is known for it. As for time point: patch test 1, 2 weeks after DPC sensitization. Treatment reported: therapeutic diphenylcyclopropenone sensitization with weekly scalp DPC. Extraction of total RNA was performed on unfractionated whole blood. The sample belongs to a study of human T cells and chemical hapten exposure. Across the whole study: All patients underwent weekly scalp dosing with diphenylcyclopropenone for the full approximately 25-week study. General study results and limits: The study found expanded TCRs formed significantly more large CDR3 similarity clusters than controls. TCRs whose frequency exceeded 1 in 1000 remained the same following DPC sensitization.

From the RACE reads, TCRdb called clonotypes with MiXCR, one entry per CDR3 protein. Of around 52,000 distinct CDR3 sequences listed, 9% to 9.5% are singletons. The CDR3 loop spans 11 amino acids. V lost 5 bases, J lost 7 bases, and 8 bases lay in between. This chain joins TRBV12-3 or TRBV12-4 and TRBJ1-1; D gene ambiguous. This sequence originates from a middle-aged woman with alopecia areata. Some clones in this sample may be carry-over from other donors' samples. Material: whole blood, obtained in connection with sensitization to the hapten diphenylcyclopropenone (DPC). The CDR3 reads CASSARSEAFF. CDR3 coding DNA: TGTGCCAGCAGTGCCCGGAGTGAAGCTTTCTTT.